This is a list of T cell receptor beta chains from one sample in a study of technical replicates of blood from a handful of donors. Libraries were prepared by immunoSEQ multiplex PCR; TCRdb keeps only in-frame clonotypes and omits some of them. In the table there are 81,000 or so clones, roughly 96% of which are singletons. Sample: T cells isolated from PBMCs. The receptors derive from a human donor in good health. Each CDR3 is given with its conserved first and last residue. A D gene is named only where the DNA matches it firmly. Rows may omit the clone size; those that give it use once, few, many or a size class.

D gene,J gene,V gene,clone size,CDR3 DNA,CDR3 protein
TRBD1,TRBJ1-5,TRBV7-9,once,TGTGCCAGCAGCACAGGGGCGGGGAACAATCAGCCCCAGCATTTT,CASSTGAGNNQPQHF
.,TRBJ2-5,TRBV4-1,.,TGCGCCAGCAGCCAAGAAACCCTAGCGCGATCCCAAGAGACCCAGTACTTC,CASSQETLARSQETQYF
TRBD2,TRBJ2-3,TRBV6-5,.,TGTGCCAGCAGTTACCGGCGTCTAGCGGGCACAGATACGCAGTATTTT,CASSYRRLAGTDTQYF
TRBD1,TRBJ2-3,TRBV9,.,TGTGCCAGCAGCGTAGGGGGACAGGTCACAGATACGCAGTATTTT,CASSVGGQVTDTQYF
TRBD1,TRBJ1-1,TRBV7-9,.,TGTGCCAGCAGCTGGATAGGGACAGGGGATCTTGAAGCTTTCTTT,CASSWIGTGDLEAFF
TRBD1,TRBJ2-1,TRBV7-9,once,TGTGCCAGCAGCTCAACCCGGACAGGGGCGAAAAGCTTGCACAATGAGCAGTTCTTC,CASSSTRTGAKSLHNEQFF
.,TRBJ1-1,TRBV6-6,.,TGTGCCAGCAGTTTTCTCCCAGGGAACACTGAAGCTTTCTTT,CASSFLPGNTEAFF
TRBD2,TRBJ2-1,TRBV5-4,.,TGTGCCAGCAGCTCCGGACTAGCGGGAAGTAATGAGCAGTTCTTC,CASSSGLAGSNEQFF
.,TRBJ1-5,TRBV7-9,.,TGTGCCAGCAGCTTCTCTCAGGGTCAGCCCCAGCATTTT,CASSFSQGQPQHF
TRBD2,TRBJ2-3,TRBV6-5,.,TGTGCCAGCAGGAATAGCGGGACAGATACGCAGTATTTT,CASRNSGTDTQYF
TRBD2,TRBJ2-3,TRBV28,.,TGTGCCATCGAGACTAGCGGGAGCTCGGATACGCAGTATTTT,CAIETSGSSDTQYF
.,TRBJ2-5,TRBV9,.,TGTGCCAGCAGCGCATCCGGAGCCCAAGAGACCCAGTACTTC,CASSASGAQETQYF
.,TRBJ2-4,TRBV30,.,TGTGCCTGGAGTGTCGGGAACCTAGCCAAAAACATTCAGTACTTC,CAWSVGNLAKNIQYF
TRBD1,TRBJ1-5,TRBV5-6,.,TGTGCCAGCAGCCCGGACAGGGGGTTTTGGAGTTCTTTTAATCAGCCCCAGCATTTT,CASSPDRGFWSSFNQPQHF
.,TRBJ1-2,TRBV9,.,TGTGCCAGCAGCGGAAACGGGATTAACTATGGCTACACCTTC,CASSGNGINYGYTF
TRBD2,TRBJ2-1,TRBV6-1,.,TGTGCCAGCAGTGAAGACGGGACTAGCGGGAGTTGGGAGCAGTTCTTC,CASSEDGTSGSWEQFF
.,TRBJ1-4,TRBV5-8,.,TGTGCCAGCAGCTTGGTCAGGGGAGTCGAGGGTGAAAAACTGTTTTTT,CASSLVRGVEGEKLFF
TRBD2,TRBJ2-1,TRBV28,.,TGTGCCAGCAGTCGTCCCGGGACTAGCGTTTACAATGAGCAGTTCTTC,CASSRPGTSVYNEQFF
TRBD2,TRBJ2-5,TRBV6-1,.,TGTGCCAGCAGTGAAATAGCGGGAGAAGGAGAGACCCAGTACTTC,CASSEIAGEGETQYF
.,TRBJ2-6,TRBV5-1,once,TGCGCCAGCAGCTTGGAGAAACAGGCACCTATACACTCTGGGGCCAACGTCCTGACTTTC,CASSLEKQAPIHSGANVLTF
.,TRBJ2-3,TRBV2,.,TGTGCCAGCCTGGACATCGAGCCCCAGGATACGCAGTATTTT,CASLDIEPQDTQYF
TRBD1,TRBJ1-5,TRBV6-1,.,TGTGCCAGCAGGAAAGGGGGCTACAATCAGCCCCAGCATTTT,CASRKGGYNQPQHF
.,TRBJ2-7,TRBV9,once,TGTGCCAGCTCCTCTGGGGGGATCTACGAGCAGTACTTC,CASSSGGIYEQYF
.,TRBJ1-5,TRBV9,.,TGTGCCAGCAGCGCAGAATGGGGGGGAAGCAATCAGCCCCAGCATTTT,CASSAEWGGSNQPQHF
.,TRBJ1-4,TRBV6-5,.,TGTGCCAGCAGTTTTGTTAACGGTGAAAAACTGTTTTTT,CASSFVNGEKLFF
TRBD1,TRBJ2-7,TRBV27,.,TGTGCCAGCGGAACGGACAGGGCCTACGAGCAGTACTTC,CASGTDRAYEQYF
TRBD1,TRBJ1-5,TRBV19,.,TGTGCCAGTAGGACAGGGAACTCCAATCAGCCCCAGCATTTT,CASRTGNSNQPQHF
TRBD2,TRBJ2-7,TRBV10-3,.,TGTGCCATCAGGGAACTGGCTAGCGGGCCCTCCTACGAGCAGTACTTC,CAIRELASGPSYEQYF
TRBD1,TRBJ1-4,TRBV19,.,TGTGCCAGTAGCGATCAGGGACAGCTTAATGAAAAACTGTTTTTT,CASSDQGQLNEKLFF
.,TRBJ2-7,TRBV5-1,.,TGCGCCAGCAGTCGGCATGCGGTGGTGTACGAGCAGTACTTC,CASSRHAVVYEQYF
.,TRBJ1-2,TRBV7-9,.,TGTGCCAGCAGCTTGACAGTCGCTTATGGCTACACCTTC,CASSLTVAYGYTF
TRBD1,TRBJ1-6,TRBV6-4,.,TGTGCCAGCAGCATTCAGGGGGATTCACCCCTCCACTTT,CASSIQGDSPLHF
.,TRBJ1-1,TRBV28,.,TGTGCCAGCAGTTTGGTGAGCATGAACACTGAAGCTTTCTTT,CASSLVSMNTEAFF
.,TRBJ2-2,TRBV19,.,TGTGCCAGTAGTATAATTAGGGGCGCGGACACCGGGGAGCTGTTTTTT,CASSIIRGADTGELFF
.,TRBJ2-3,TRBV7-2,.,TGTGCCAGCAGCTTAATCGTCTCCAGGGGCACAGATACGCAGTATTTT,CASSLIVSRGTDTQYF
.,TRBJ2-3,TRBV21-1,.,TGTGCCAGCAGCAAAGCGAAGGACTCCCAATACAGCACAGATACGCAGTATTTT,CASSKAKDSQYSTDTQYF
.,TRBJ1-4,TRBV1,.,TGCACCAGCAGCCAAGGCCGACAGCCTAATGAAAAACTGTTTTTT,CTSSQGRQPNEKLFF
TRBD1,TRBJ2-5,TRBV19,few,TGTGCCAGTACCCCAGGGGGCTGGGAGACCCAGTACTTC,CASTPGGWETQYF
TRBD2,TRBJ2-4,TRBV2,.,TGTGCCAGCAGCAGGGAGGGTAGCGGCAAAAACATTCAGTACTTC,CASSREGSGKNIQYF